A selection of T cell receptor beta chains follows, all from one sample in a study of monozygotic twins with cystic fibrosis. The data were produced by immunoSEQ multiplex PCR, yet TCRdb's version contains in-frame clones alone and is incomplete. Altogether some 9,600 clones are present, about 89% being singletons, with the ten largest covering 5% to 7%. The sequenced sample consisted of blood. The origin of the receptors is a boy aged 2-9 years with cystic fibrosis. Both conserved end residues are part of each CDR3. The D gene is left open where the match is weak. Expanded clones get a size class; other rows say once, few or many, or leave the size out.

cdr3_nt: TGTGCCAGTAGTCCCGGAGGGAGGGAGACCCAGTACTTC
cdr3_aa: CASSPGGRETQYF
clone_size: NA
v_call: TRBV19
d_call: NA
j_call: TRBJ2-5

cdr3_nt: TGTGCCAGCAGCTTAGCATGGACAGGGGGCTATGGCTACACCTTC
cdr3_aa: CASSLAWTGGYGYTF
clone_size: NA
v_call: TRBV7-2
d_call: TRBD1
j_call: TRBJ1-2

cdr3_nt: TGCGCCAGCAGCCAAGACACTTCGGGTAACGAGCAGTACTTC
cdr3_aa: CASSQDTSGNEQYF
clone_size: NA
v_call: TRBV4-1
d_call: NA
j_call: TRBJ2-7

cdr3_nt: TGTGCCAGCAGCTCGCCCGGGACAGAGGACGAGCAGTACTTC
cdr3_aa: CASSSPGTEDEQYF
clone_size: NA
v_call: TRBV13
d_call: TRBD1
j_call: TRBJ2-7

cdr3_nt: TGTGCCAGCAGCCGACGGGACTTCAACACTGAAGCTTTCTTT
cdr3_aa: CASSRRDFNTEAFF
clone_size: NA
v_call: TRBV11-3
d_call: NA
j_call: TRBJ1-1

cdr3_nt: TGTGCCTGGCAGCCCGGGACAGTGGGAAACACCATATATTTT
cdr3_aa: CAWQPGTVGNTIYF
clone_size: NA
v_call: TRBV30
d_call: TRBD1
j_call: TRBJ1-3

cdr3_nt: TGTGCCATCAGTGGGGGACAGGGGTACACTGAAGCTTTCTTT
cdr3_aa: CAISGGQGYTEAFF
clone_size: once
v_call: TRBV10-3
d_call: TRBD1
j_call: TRBJ1-1

cdr3_nt: TGTGCCAGCAGCTTGGAGGCAGTTCAAGAGACCCAGTACTTC
cdr3_aa: CASSLEAVQETQYF
clone_size: once
v_call: TRBV5-6
d_call: NA
j_call: TRBJ2-5

cdr3_nt: TGCGCCAGCAGACCATACCTCCGGGACCGGCGATGGAGCAATCAGCCCCAGCATTTT
cdr3_aa: CASRPYLRDRRWSNQPQHF
clone_size: NA
v_call: TRBV23-1
d_call: NA
j_call: TRBJ1-5

cdr3_nt: TGTGCCAGCAGCTCCCCCTGGGGAGGAGAGACCCAGTACTTC
cdr3_aa: CASSSPWGGETQYF
clone_size: NA
v_call: TRBV11-2
d_call: NA
j_call: TRBJ2-5

cdr3_nt: TGTGCCAGCTCACCTCTGGATGCGGGGATACCTGGGGCCAACGTCCTGACTTTC
cdr3_aa: CASSPLDAGIPGANVLTF
clone_size: NA
v_call: TRBV18
d_call: NA
j_call: TRBJ2-6

cdr3_nt: TGTGCCAGCAAGGACAGGGCTACGGCAGATACGCAGTATTTT
cdr3_aa: CASKDRATADTQYF
clone_size: NA
v_call: TRBV7-6
d_call: TRBD1
j_call: TRBJ2-3

cdr3_nt: TGTGCCATCACCCGGGACAGCCAAGAGACCCAGTACTTC
cdr3_aa: CAITRDSQETQYF
clone_size: NA
v_call: TRBV10-3
d_call: TRBD1
j_call: TRBJ2-5

cdr3_nt: TGTGCCAGCAGCTTAGCGGCCCCGCCCGGAAAACTGTTTTTT
cdr3_aa: CASSLAAPPGKLFF
clone_size: NA
v_call: TRBV7-9
d_call: NA
j_call: TRBJ1-4

cdr3_nt: TGTGCCAGCAGCCATGACAGAGCATGGAGCACAGATACGCAGTATTTT
cdr3_aa: CASSHDRAWSTDTQYF
clone_size: NA
v_call: TRBV11-1
d_call: NA
j_call: TRBJ2-3

cdr3_nt: TGTGCCAGCAGCTTCGGGTCCCCCAATGAGCAGTTCTTC
cdr3_aa: CASSFGSPNEQFF
clone_size: NA
v_call: TRBV13
d_call: NA
j_call: TRBJ2-1

cdr3_nt: TGTGCCAGTAGTATAGTAAAGTCACCCCTCCACTTT
cdr3_aa: CASSIVKSPLHF
clone_size: NA
v_call: TRBV19
d_call: NA
j_call: TRBJ1-6

cdr3_nt: TGTGCCAGCAGCCCCTTTAGGGAAGATCAGCCCCAGCATTTT
cdr3_aa: CASSPFREDQPQHF
clone_size: once
v_call: TRBV9
d_call: NA
j_call: TRBJ1-5

cdr3_nt: TGTGCCAGCAGTGAAACCGCAGCTAACTATGGCTACACCTTC
cdr3_aa: CASSETAANYGYTF
clone_size: NA
v_call: TRBV6-1
d_call: NA
j_call: TRBJ1-2

cdr3_nt: TGCGCCAGCAGTCTAGACAGGGACGACTACAATGAGCAGTTCTTC
cdr3_aa: CASSLDRDDYNEQFF
clone_size: NA
v_call: TRBV5-1
d_call: TRBD1
j_call: TRBJ2-1

cdr3_nt: TGTGCCAGCAGCCCGGGACAGGGGGTCGGTAAAGAAAAACTGTTTTTT
cdr3_aa: CASSPGQGVGKEKLFF
clone_size: NA
v_call: TRBV5-8
d_call: TRBD1
j_call: TRBJ1-4

cdr3_nt: TGTGCCAGCAGCCAAGGACTAGCCAAAAACATTCAGTACTTC
cdr3_aa: CASSQGLAKNIQYF
clone_size: NA
v_call: TRBV4-2
d_call: NA
j_call: TRBJ2-4

cdr3_nt: TGCGCCAGCAGCCTCCCGGACCGACTACAGATACCCCTCCACTTT
cdr3_aa: CASSLPDRLQIPLHF
clone_size: NA
v_call: TRBV4-1
d_call: NA
j_call: TRBJ1-6

cdr3_nt: TGTGCCAGCAGCGTAGATCTGGGGGTAAGCAACGAGCAGTACTTC
cdr3_aa: CASSVDLGVSNEQYF
clone_size: NA
v_call: TRBV9
d_call: NA
j_call: TRBJ2-7

cdr3_nt: TGTGCCAGCAGTGATAGACTCACAGATACGCAGTATTTT
cdr3_aa: CASSDRLTDTQYF
clone_size: NA
v_call: TRBV2
d_call: NA
j_call: TRBJ2-3

cdr3_nt: TGCGCCAGCAGCCAAGATGAGCGGGGGGGCATTGAGCAGTTCTTC
cdr3_aa: CASSQDERGGIEQFF
clone_size: NA
v_call: TRBV4-3
d_call: TRBD2
j_call: TRBJ2-1

cdr3_nt: TGTGCCAGCAGCTCCAGGCTACCCTCCTACAATGAGCAGTTCTTC
cdr3_aa: CASSSRLPSYNEQFF
clone_size: once
v_call: TRBV7-9
d_call: NA
j_call: TRBJ2-1

cdr3_nt: TGTGCCTGGAGCTACGTGGCTAGCGGGGGGTTAACCGGGGAGCTGTTTTTT
cdr3_aa: CAWSYVASGGLTGELFF
clone_size: NA
v_call: TRBV30
d_call: TRBD2
j_call: TRBJ2-2

cdr3_nt: TGTGCCAGCAGTGAGGTGGGACTAGGTCAGTTCTTC
cdr3_aa: CASSEVGLGQFF
clone_size: NA
v_call: TRBV6-1
d_call: TRBD2
j_call: TRBJ2-1

cdr3_nt: TGTGCCAGTAGTGCGGCAGTAGAGACCCAGTACTTC
cdr3_aa: CASSAAVETQYF
clone_size: NA
v_call: TRBV19
d_call: NA
j_call: TRBJ2-5